The T cell receptor (beta chain) under discussion was sequenced for a study of cytotoxic CD8 clonotypes in ibrutinib-treated CLL. Overall study context: Partial response was seen in approximately 24 patients and complete response in 2; after median 68 months, about 15 stayed remitted, some twelve progressed. Samples yielded averages of roughly 250,000 productive templates and 90,000 to 95,000 productive rearrangements. Study-level findings and limits: Baseline clonality, higher than in age-matched healthy donors, tracked circulating CD8+ T-cell counts. Sustained-remission patients were sampled at different times than progressing patients were.

Using immunoSEQ multiplex PCR, the repertoire was profiled, and TCRdb retains in-frame clones only, with some absent. This table has roughly 200,000 clones, roughly 79% appearing once. Germline-derived CDR1 and CDR2 are MRHNA and SNTAGT. With V trimmed by 3 bases and J by 1 base, 2 bases remained unmatched. The CDR3 spans 15 residues. This clone appeared many times. Its antigen is unknown. The source of this sequence is a human donor with chronic lymphocytic leukemia. Sample: PBMCs, taken after 12 months of ibrutinib treatment. The V gene is TRBV6-4, the J gene TRBJ2-5; 10 bases are shared with TRBD2. CDR3 in amino acids: CASSESSGSQETQYF. CDR3 bases: TGTGCCAGCAGTGAGTCTAGCGGGAGCCAAGAGACCCAGTACTTC.